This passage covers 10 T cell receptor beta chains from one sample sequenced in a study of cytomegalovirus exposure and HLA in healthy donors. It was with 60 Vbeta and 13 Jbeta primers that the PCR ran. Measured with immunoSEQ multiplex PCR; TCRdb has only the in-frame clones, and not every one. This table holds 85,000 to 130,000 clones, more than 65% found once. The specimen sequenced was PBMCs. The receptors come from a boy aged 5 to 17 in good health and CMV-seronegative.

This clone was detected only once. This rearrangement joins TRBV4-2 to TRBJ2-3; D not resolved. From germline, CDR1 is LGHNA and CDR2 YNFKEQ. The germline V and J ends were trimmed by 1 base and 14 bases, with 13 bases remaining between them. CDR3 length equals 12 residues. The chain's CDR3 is CASSQVISERYF. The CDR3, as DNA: TGTGCCAGCAGCCAAGTAATTTCCGAGAGGTATTTT.

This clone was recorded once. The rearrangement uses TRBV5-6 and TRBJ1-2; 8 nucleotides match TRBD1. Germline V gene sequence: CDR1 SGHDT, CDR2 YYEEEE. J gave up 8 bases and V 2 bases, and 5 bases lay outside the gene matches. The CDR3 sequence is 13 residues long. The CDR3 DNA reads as TGTGCCAGCAGCTTCTGGACAGGGAGAGGCTACACCTTC. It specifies CASSFWTGRGYTF.

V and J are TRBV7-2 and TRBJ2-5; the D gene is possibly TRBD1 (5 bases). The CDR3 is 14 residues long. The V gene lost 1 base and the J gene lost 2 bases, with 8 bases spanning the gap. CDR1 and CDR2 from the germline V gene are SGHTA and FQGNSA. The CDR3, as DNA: TGTGCCAGCAGCTTAGGGGGCCTGCAAGAGACCCAGTACTTC. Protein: CASSLGGLQETQYF.

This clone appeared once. The CDR3 protein is CASSLVGPGELFF. CDR3 coding DNA: TGTGCCAGCAGCTTAGTGGGGCCCGGGGAGCTGTTTTTT. This sequence joins TRBV11-2 and TRBJ2-2, with D perhaps TRBD1 (5 bases). Trimming left V 1 base short and J 6 bases short, with 6 bases between. Germline V gene data show CDR1 as SGHAT and CDR2 as FQNNGV. There are 13 residues in the CDR3.

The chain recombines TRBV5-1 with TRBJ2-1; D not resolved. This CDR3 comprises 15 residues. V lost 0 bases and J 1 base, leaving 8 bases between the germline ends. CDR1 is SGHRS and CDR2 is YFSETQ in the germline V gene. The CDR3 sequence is CASSLASESYNEQFF. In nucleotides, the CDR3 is TGCGCCAGCAGCTTGGCCAGCGAGTCCTACAATGAGCAGTTCTTC.

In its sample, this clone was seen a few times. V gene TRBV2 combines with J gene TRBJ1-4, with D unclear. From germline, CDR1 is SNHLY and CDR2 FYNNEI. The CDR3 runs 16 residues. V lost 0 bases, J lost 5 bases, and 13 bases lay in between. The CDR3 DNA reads TGTGCCAGCAGTGAAGCGCTCGGGCGGGTGAATGAAAAACTGTTTTTT. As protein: CASSEALGRVNEKLFF. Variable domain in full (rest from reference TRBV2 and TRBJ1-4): EPEVTQTPSHQVTQMGQEVILRCVPISNHLYFYWYRQILGQKVEFLVSFYNNEISEKSEIFDDQFSVERPDGSNFTLKIRSTKLEDSAMYFCASSEALGRVNEKLFFGSGTQLSVL.

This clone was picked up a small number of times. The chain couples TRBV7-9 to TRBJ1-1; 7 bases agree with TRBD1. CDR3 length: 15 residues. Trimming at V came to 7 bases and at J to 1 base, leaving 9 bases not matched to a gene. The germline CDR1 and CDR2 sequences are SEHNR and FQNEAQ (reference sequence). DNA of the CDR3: TGTGCCAGCACCCCGCTCGGGACAGCGAACACTGAAGCTTTCTTT. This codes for CASTPLGTANTEAFF.

CDR3 in amino acids: CASNRVNEIYEQYF. The CDR3 nucleotides are TGTGCCAGCAATCGCGTAAATGAAATCTACGAGCAGTACTTC. This chain uses TRBV5-6 with TRBJ2-7; D not certain. With 6 bases removed from V and 3 bases from J, the gap between germline ends came to 16 bases. Germline CDR1 is SGHDT and CDR2 is YYEEEE. The CDR3 length is 14 residues.

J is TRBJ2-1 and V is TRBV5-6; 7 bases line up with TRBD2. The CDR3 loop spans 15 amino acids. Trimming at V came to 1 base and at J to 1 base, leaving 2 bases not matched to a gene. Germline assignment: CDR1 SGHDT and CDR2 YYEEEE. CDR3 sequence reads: CASSLREVSYNEQFF. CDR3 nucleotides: TGTGCCAGCAGCTTGCGGGAGGTGTCCTACAATGAGCAGTTCTTC.

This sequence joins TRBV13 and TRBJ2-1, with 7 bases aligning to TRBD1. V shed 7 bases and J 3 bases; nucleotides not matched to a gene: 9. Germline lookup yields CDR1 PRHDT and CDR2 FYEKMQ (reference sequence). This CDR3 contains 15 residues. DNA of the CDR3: TGTGCCAGCAACAAAGGTGGACAGGTCTACAATGAGCAGTTCTTC. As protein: CASNKGGQVYNEQFF.